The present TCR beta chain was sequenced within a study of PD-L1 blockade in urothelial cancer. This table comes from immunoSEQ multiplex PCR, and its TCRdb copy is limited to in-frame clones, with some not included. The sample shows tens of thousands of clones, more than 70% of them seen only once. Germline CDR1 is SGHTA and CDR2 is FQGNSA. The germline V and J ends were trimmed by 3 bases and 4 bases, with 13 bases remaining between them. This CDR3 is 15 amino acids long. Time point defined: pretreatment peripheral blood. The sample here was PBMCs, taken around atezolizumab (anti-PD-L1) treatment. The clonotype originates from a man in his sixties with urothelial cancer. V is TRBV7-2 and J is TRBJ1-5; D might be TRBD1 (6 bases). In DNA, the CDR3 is TGTGCCAGCAGCTTCGGGCAGGGGCGGAATCAGCCCCAGCATTTT. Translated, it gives CASSFGQGRNQPQHF.